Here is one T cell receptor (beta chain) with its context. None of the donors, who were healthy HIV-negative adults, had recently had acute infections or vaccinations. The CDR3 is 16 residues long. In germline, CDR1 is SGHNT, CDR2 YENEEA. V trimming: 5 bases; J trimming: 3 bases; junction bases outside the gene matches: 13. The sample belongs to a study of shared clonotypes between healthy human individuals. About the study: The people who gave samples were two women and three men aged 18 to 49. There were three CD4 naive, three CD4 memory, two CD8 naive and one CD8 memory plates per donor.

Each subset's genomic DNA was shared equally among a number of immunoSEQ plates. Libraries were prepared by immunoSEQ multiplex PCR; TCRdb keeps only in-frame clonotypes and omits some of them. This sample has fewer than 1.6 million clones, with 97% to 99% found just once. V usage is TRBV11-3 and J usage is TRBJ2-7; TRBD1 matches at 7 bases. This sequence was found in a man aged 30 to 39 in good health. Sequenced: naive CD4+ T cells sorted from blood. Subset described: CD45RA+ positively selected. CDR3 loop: CASSLDRSAYFYEQYF. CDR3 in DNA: TGTGCCAGCAGCCTGGACAGGTCCGCTTATTTCTACGAGCAGTACTTC.